This T cell receptor (beta chain) was captured in a study of control samples from healthy donors and cancer patients. Trimming cost V 1 base and J 1 base, with 17 bases left between them. The CDR3 covers 17 residues. Looked up from germline, CDR1 is SGHVS and CDR2 is FQNEAQ. Here immunoSEQ multiplex PCR was the method, and the copy in TCRdb shows in-frame clones only, minus some. The sample has 390,000 or so clones; approximately 92% are singletons. This chain uses TRBV7-8 with TRBJ2-7; no reliable D call. The sequenced sample was PBMCs. This clonotype was sampled from a man aged 40-50 years with head and neck cancer. CDR3 loop: CASSLVPRVYISYEQYF. In nucleotides, the CDR3 is TGTGCCAGCAGCTTAGTCCCCCGGGTATACATTTCCTACGAGCAGTACTTC.